This TCR beta chain appears in the sequencing data of a study of shared clonotypes between healthy human individuals. The protocol was immunoSEQ multiplex PCR, while the TCRdb copy is restricted to in-frame clones and leaves out a portion. Altogether over 850,000 clones are present, 75% to 80% being singletons, with the ten largest covering around 0.47%. Trimming pared 0 bases from V and 2 bases from J, leaving 5 bases between. Germline lookup yields CDR1 GTSNPN and CDR2 SVGIG (reference sequence). The CDR3 spans 13 residues. To note about this clone: Other DNA sequences from this sample encode an identical CDR3 as well.

Memory CD4+ cells were the fraction left after CD45RA+ naive selection. The receptor's source is a man aged 18 to 29 in good health. Some clones in this sample may be carry-over from other donors' samples. Material: memory CD4+ T cells from PBMCs. Described subset: CD45RA-negative fraction. The V and J genes are TRBV30 and TRBJ1-5; D not certain. CDR3 DNA: TGTGCCTGGAGTGTAGTGGGCAATCAGCCCCAGCATTTT. Translating gives CAWSVVGNQPQHF.